The 7 T cell receptor beta chains below were found in one sample sequenced in a study of CXCR3-negative and CXCR3-positive naive CD8 T cells. Libraries of TRB cDNA were made by 5' RACE and carried UMIs. TCRdb reprocessed the 5' RACE reads, keeping one entry per CDR3 protein, no DNA. Recorded for this sample: about 130,000 distinct CDR3 sequences. Sequenced sample: naive CXCR3- CD8+ T cells from blood. Indicated subset: CD45RO-CCR7+CD27+CD95- naive CD8+ T cells lacking CXCR3 (TNR3-). Receptors originate from a human donor in good health. Some clones in this sample may be carry-over from other donors' samples.

V and J are TRBV7-6 and TRBJ2-5; TCRdb names TRBD2, which stays unverified in the absence of DNA. This CDR3 spans 13 amino acids. Germline V CDR1 and CDR2: SGHVS, FNYEAQ. The CDR3 sequence: CASSPEVEETQYF. Full variable domain (outside the CDR3, taken from reference TRBV7-6 and TRBJ2-5): GAGVSQSPRYKVTKRGQDVALRCDPISGHVSLYWYRQALGQGPEFLTYFNYEAQQDKSGLPNDRFSAERPEGSISTLTIQRTEQRDSAMYRCASSPEVEETQYFGPGTRLLVL.

The gene calls are TRBV20-1 and TRBJ1-2. The length of the CDR3 is 17 residues. Per germline, CDR1 DFQATT and CDR2 SNEGSKA (reference sequence). The CDR3 protein is CSARDGLSPRANYGYTF.

The rearrangement links TRBV20-1 to TRBJ1-6; the D call from TCRdb, TRBD1, cannot be confirmed without DNA. Germline CDR1 is DFQATT and CDR2 is SNEGSKA (reference sequence). This CDR3 spans 15 amino acids. This chain's CDR3 is CSARDSGRGSSPLHF.

This sequence joins TRBV7-9 and TRBJ2-1; there is no DNA to check the TCRdb D call of TRBD2. Germline V lookup: CDR1 SEHNR, CDR2 FQNEAQ (reference sequence). The CDR3 is made up of 19 amino acids. The CDR3 sequence is CASSLAYPGLRPREGEQFF.

The chain joins TRBV27 to TRBJ1-2; TCRdb picks TRBD1, but there is no DNA to check that call. The CDR3 is 15 amino acids. Looked up from germline, CDR1 is MNHEY and CDR2 is SMNVEV (reference sequence). This chain's CDR3 is CASSDRDRSNYGYTF.

The J gene is TRBJ2-7, the V gene TRBV9. The germline gives CDR1 SGDLS, CDR2 YYNGEE. CDR3 size: 14 residues. The CDR3 loop is CASSVATGSYEQYF.

The chain employs TRBV12-3 or TRBV12-4 and TRBJ2-3; TCRdb's D call, TRBD2, is unchecked because there is no DNA. This CDR3 has 18 amino acids. CDR3 in amino acids: CASSSPRSKNRNTDTQYF.